This T cell receptor (beta chain) was sequenced for a study of shared clonotypes between healthy human individuals. On this clone: Antigen specificity is unknown.

The CDR3 has 16 amino acids. Germline lookup yields CDR1 KGHSH and CDR2 LQKENI. Trimming at V came to 3 bases and at J to 2 bases, leaving 5 bases not matched to a gene. Study results and caveats: Generation probability values for non-shared clonotypes were lower than those for clonotypes shared by all four donors.

Deep level was the assay's run setting. Data came from immunoSEQ multiplex PCR; TCRdb stores just in-frame clones and leaves some out. The sample lists nearly 1 million clones; around three quarters were seen once. Recent acute infections and vaccinations were absent in the healthy HIV-negative adult donors. CD45RA+ naive and CD45RA-negative memory subsets were separated from CD4+ cells. The specimen sequenced was memory CD4+ T cells sorted from blood. Subset meaning: CD45RA-negative fraction. J is TRBJ2-1 and V is TRBV18; 9 nucleotides agree with TRBD1. This receptor was taken from a man aged 18 to 30 in good health. The DNA of the CDR3 is TGTGCCAGCTCACCGGACAGGGGTTTTCCCTACAATGAGCAGTTCTTC. It is translated as CASSPDRGFPYNEQFF.